These 28 T cell receptor beta chains were sequenced from one sample in a study of cytomegalovirus exposure and HLA in healthy donors. Primers included in the PCR were 60 Vbeta and 13 Jbeta primers. Measured with immunoSEQ multiplex PCR; TCRdb has only the in-frame clones, and not every one. The table lists fewer than 200,000 clones, around 86% of them singletons. Sample: PBMCs. The receptor source for this set is a human donor in good health.

The genes are TRBV7-7 and TRBJ1-3; a weak D match, TRBD1 (5 bases). Germline assignment: CDR1 SSHAT and CDR2 FNYEAQ (reference sequence). V was trimmed by 5 bases and J by 0 bases, leaving 8 bases between them. CDR3 length: 14 residues. The CDR3 DNA follows: TGTGCCAGCAGCCCGGGGGTCTCTGGAAACACCATATATTTT. It translates to CASSPGVSGNTIYF.

The chain combines TRBV7-2 with TRBJ1-1; TRBD1 aligns across 7 bases. The CDR3 covers 14 residues. The germline CDR1 and CDR2 sequences are SGHTA and FQGNSA. V shed 1 base and J 6 bases; nucleotides not matched to a gene: 5. CDR3 in amino acids: CASSLDSQGAEAFF. The CDR3 DNA reads as TGTGCCAGCAGCTTAGATTCGCAGGGGGCTGAAGCTTTCTTT.

The V call is TRBV10-3, the J call TRBJ2-7, with no clear D. The CDR3 has 12 amino acids. Trimming cost V 4 bases and J 0 bases, with 4 bases left between them. Germline V gene sequence: CDR1 ENHRY, CDR2 SYGVKD. The CDR3 here is CAISGASYEQYF. Here the CDR3 DNA reads TGTGCCATCAGTGGGGCCTCCTACGAGCAGTACTTC.

This clone was found once. The chain recombines TRBV29-1 with TRBJ2-5, with a possible D match to TRBD1 (5 bases). This CDR3 has 15 residues. V lost 1 base, J lost 0 bases, and 12 bases lay in between. The germline V gene encodes CDR1 SQVTM and CDR2 ANQGSEA. CDR3: CSVEAGWGDQETQYF. DNA for the CDR3: TGCAGCGTTGAAGCAGGGTGGGGTGACCAAGAGACCCAGTACTTC.

This clone has just a few counts. This chain links TRBV4-3 with TRBJ2-5; no definite D call. Germline V lookup: CDR1 LGHNA, CDR2 YSLEER. The V end lost 6 bases, the J end lost 2 bases, and 10 bases lay between the germline ends. This CDR3 has 13 residues. CDR3 loop: CASSSVLQETQYF. The DNA for the CDR3 is TGCGCCAGCAGTTCGGTACTACAAGAGACCCAGTACTTC.

This sequence joins TRBV11-3 and TRBJ2-5, with 12 bases identical to TRBD1. Germline trimming cut 2 bases from V and 5 bases from J; bases unmatched to any gene: 6. This CDR3 is built from 16 residues. Germline values: CDR1 SGHNT, CDR2 YENEEA. CDR3 loop: CASSLLWDRGQETQYF. CDR3 DNA: TGTGCCAGCAGCTTATTGTGGGACAGGGGGCAGGAGACCCAGTACTTC.

This chain links TRBV6-5 with TRBJ1-6; 8 positions match TRBD1. Unmatched junction bases numbered 3, after V lost 0 bases and J lost 5 bases. The germline CDR1 and CDR2 sequences are MNHEY and SVGAGI. The CDR3 consists of 16 residues. CDR3 amino acids: CASSYSGQANNSPLHF. DNA of the CDR3: TGTGCCAGCAGTTACTCGGGACAGGCGAATAATTCACCCCTCCACTTT.

The genes are TRBV27 and TRBJ2-5, with 7 bases fitting TRBD1. The germline V gene has CDR1 MNHEY and CDR2 SMNVEV (reference sequence). J lost 1 base, V lost 3 bases, and 5 bases had no gene match. The length of the CDR3 is 15 residues. CDR3 region: CASSFGNRGQETQYF. The CDR3 coding sequence is TGTGCCAGCAGTTTCGGGAACAGGGGCCAAGAGACCCAGTACTTC.

The chain carries TRBV6-1 and TRBJ1-2; D gene ambiguous. This CDR3 is 13 amino acids long. Deletions cut 2 bases from V and 3 bases from J, with 7 bases between. CDR1 MNHNS and CDR2 SASEGT come from the germline V gene. The CDR3 DNA reads as TGTGCCAGCAGTGAATGGAGCTACTATGGCTACACCTTC. The encoded protein is CASSEWSYYGYTF.

This chain uses TRBV11-2 with TRBJ1-5; 10 positions match TRBD1. Looked up from germline, CDR1 is SGHAT and CDR2 is FQNNGV. V was clipped by 3 bases and J by 3 bases; unmatched bases: 2. The CDR3 runs 15 residues. The CDR3 nucleotides are TGTGCCAGCAGCTTCGGGACAGGGGTCAATCAGCCCCAGCATTTT. Translation: CASSFGTGVNQPQHF.

The chain employs TRBV4-2 and TRBJ2-5; tentative D call: TRBD2 (5 bases). Germline V lookup: CDR1 LGHNA, CDR2 YNFKEQ. The V gene lost 1 base and the J gene lost 0 bases, with 15 bases spanning the gap. The CDR3 sequence is 17 residues long. CDR3 nucleotide sequence: TGTGCCAGCAGCCAAGCGTTAGACACGGGGAACCAAGAGACCCAGTACTTC. Translation gives CASSQALDTGNQETQYF.

The chain joins TRBV19 to TRBJ1-1; 7 bases line up with TRBD1. The CDR3 totals 16 residues. The V gene end was trimmed by 0 bases and the J gene end by 2 bases; junction bases not matched to a gene: 6. CDR1 and CDR2 from the germline V gene are LNHDA and SQIVND (reference sequence). The CDR3 bases are TGTGCCAGTAGTATAGACGGACAGGTCCTAAACACTGAAGCTTTCTTT. Translating gives CASSIDGQVLNTEAFF.

The chain is built from TRBV6-5 and TRBJ2-3, with 9 bases that match TRBD1. The germline gives CDR1 MNHEY, CDR2 SVGAGI. After removal of 6 bases from V and 5 bases from J, the junction contained 9 bases not matched to a gene. This CDR3 contains 15 residues. The CDR3 nucleotides are TGTGCCAGCAGCCTGATACAGGGGGCCGGAGATACGCAGTATTTT. Translated: CASSLIQGAGDTQYF.

This clone appeared a single time. This chain links TRBV19 with TRBJ1-1; 7 bases match TRBD1. This CDR3 region has 14 residues. The germline V gene encodes CDR1 LNHDA and CDR2 SQIVND (reference sequence). Trimming took 8 bases from V and 1 from J; bases not matched to a gene: 7. The CDR3 spells CASLTRTGNTEAFF. In DNA form, the CDR3 reads TGTGCCAGTCTTACCCGGACAGGGAACACTGAAGCTTTCTTT.

This clone came up a few times. This chain joins TRBV4-3 and TRBJ1-1; no clear D gene. The germline gives CDR1 LGHNA, CDR2 YSLEER. V lost 0 bases, J lost 7 bases, and 15 bases lay in between. The CDR3 consists of 15 residues. This CDR3 is CASSQEAGVNSEAFF. In DNA, the CDR3 is TGCGCCAGCAGCCAAGAGGCCGGGGTTAATAGTGAAGCTTTCTTT.

The rearrangement joins TRBV7-9 to TRBJ1-1, with D tentatively TRBD1 (6 bases). The CDR3 is 14 amino acids. CDR1 and CDR2 (germline): SEHNR, FQNEAQ (reference sequence). The V end lost 8 bases, the J end lost 4 bases, and 17 bases lay between the germline ends. The CDR3 coding sequence is TGTGCCAGCCTCCGGACAGCCGTGAGCACTGAAGCTTTCTTT. As protein: CASLRTAVSTEAFF.

V and J are TRBV4-3 and TRBJ1-2; possible D gene TRBD1, 5 bases. This CDR3 region has 15 residues. Germline CDR1 and CDR2: LGHNA and YSLEER. V gave up 0 bases and J gave up 4 bases, with 12 bases separating them. CDR3 in amino acids: CASSQEGTSTYGYTF. CDR3 in DNA: TGCGCCAGCAGCCAAGAAGGGACTTCGACCTATGGCTACACCTTC.

V is TRBV15 and J is TRBJ2-5, with D maybe TRBD2 (6 bases). The CDR3 is 14 amino acids. From germline, CDR1 is LNHNV and CDR2 YYDKDF (reference sequence). V dropped 8 bases and J dropped 1 base, with 14 bases sitting between them. The CDR3 DNA sequence: TGTGCCACCGCGGGGCTCAATCGCCAAGAGACCCAGTACTTC. It codes for CATAGLNRQETQYF.

This chain links TRBV27 with TRBJ2-2; TRBD1 matches 9 bases. The germline V gene has CDR1 MNHEY and CDR2 SMNVEV (reference sequence). Trimming cost V 5 bases and J 5 bases; bases outside gene matches: 18. The CDR3 extends over 19 amino acids. The CDR3 nucleotides are TGTGCCAGCAGTCCCCGGACAGGGGCGACTTTCGTTTTGACCGGGGAGCTGTTTTTT. Its translation: CASSPRTGATFVLTGELFF.

This chain joins TRBV4-3 and TRBJ2-3; a possible D gene is TRBD2 (7 bases). The CDR3 is 15 residues long. Germline V lookup: CDR1 LGHNA, CDR2 YSLEER. Trimming removed 4 bases at V and 0 bases at J, with 11 bases between. In DNA, the CDR3 is TGCGCCAGCAGCCTCCGGGGGGCCAGCACAGATACGCAGTATTTT. Translated, it gives CASSLRGASTDTQYF.

V usage is TRBV2 and J usage is TRBJ2-5; possibly TRBD1 for D (6 bases). Trimming took 7 bases from V and 5 from J, leaving 14 bases between them. CDR1 and CDR2 (germline): SNHLY, FYNNEI. The CDR3 covers 13 residues. Written as DNA, the CDR3 is TGTGCCAGCAACCAGGGGTTAGGGGAGACCCAGTACTTC. Protein product: CASNQGLGETQYF.

This clone appeared once. The chain's CDR3 is CASSSVASGEQETQYF. In DNA, the CDR3 is TGTGCCAGCAGTTCCGTGGCTAGCGGGGAGCAAGAGACCCAGTACTTC. V is TRBV6-5 and J is TRBJ2-5; 9 nucleotides match TRBD2. Germline-derived CDR1 and CDR2 are MNHEY and SVGAGI. The V segment lost 4 bases and the J segment 2 bases; nucleotides outside the gene matches: 8. The CDR3 has 16 residues.

V is TRBV7-8 and J is TRBJ2-7; 7 bases match TRBD2. V shed 5 bases and J 12 bases; nucleotides not matched to a gene: 10. Germline values: CDR1 SGHVS, CDR2 FQNEAQ. This CDR3 spans 12 amino acids. The CDR3 coding sequence is TGTGCCAGCAGCCCCCTGGGGGGGTGGGGGTACTTC. It encodes CASSPLGGWGYF.

V is TRBV7-2 and J is TRBJ1-6; 7 positions agree with TRBD1. Trimming at V came to 6 bases and at J to 4 bases, leaving 6 bases not matched to a gene. The CDR3 is 15 amino acids. Germline values: CDR1 SGHTA, CDR2 FQGNSA. CDR3 region: CASSISGQYNSPLHF. CDR3 in DNA: TGTGCCAGCAGTATATCGGGACAGTATAATTCACCCCTCCACTTT.

CDR3 sequence (DNA): TGTGCCAGCAGTTACAGCCCCGCCATGAACACTGAAGCTTTCTTT. Protein sequence: CASSYSPAMNTEAFF. The chain links TRBV6-5 to TRBJ1-1; no firm D call. V gave up 2 bases and J gave up 0 bases, with 10 bases separating them. Per the germline V gene, CDR1 is MNHEY and CDR2 is SVGAGI. CDR3 size: 15 residues.

V and J are TRBV6-1 and TRBJ2-2; 7 bases match TRBD2. Trimming took 7 bases from V and 6 from J; bases not matched to a gene: 8. Looked up from germline, CDR1 is MNHNS and CDR2 is SASEGT. The CDR3 is 14 amino acids. CDR3 bases: TGTGCCAGCATAGGACTAGTTGTAGCCGGGGAGCTGTTTTTT. It encodes CASIGLVVAGELFF.

This clone was seen only a few times. The V gene is TRBV29-1, the J gene TRBJ1-5, with unresolved D. V shed 6 bases and J shed 9 bases, with 15 bases lying between them. The CDR3 has 12 amino acids. CDR1 is SQVTM, CDR2 ANQGSEA, per germline. This CDR3 reads CSVGDGLWPQHF. The CDR3 DNA sequence: TGCAGCGTGGGCGATGGGCTGTGGCCCCAGCATTTT.

The rearrangement uses TRBV6-1 and TRBJ1-2, with D possibly being TRBD1 (5 bases). Trimming pared 10 bases from V and 6 bases from J, leaving 12 bases between. The CDR3 totals 11 residues. Germline V gene sequence: CDR1 MNHNS, CDR2 SASEGT. The CDR3 coding sequence is TGTGCCACCCGGACAATTCATGGCTACACCTTC. It specifies CATRTIHGYTF.